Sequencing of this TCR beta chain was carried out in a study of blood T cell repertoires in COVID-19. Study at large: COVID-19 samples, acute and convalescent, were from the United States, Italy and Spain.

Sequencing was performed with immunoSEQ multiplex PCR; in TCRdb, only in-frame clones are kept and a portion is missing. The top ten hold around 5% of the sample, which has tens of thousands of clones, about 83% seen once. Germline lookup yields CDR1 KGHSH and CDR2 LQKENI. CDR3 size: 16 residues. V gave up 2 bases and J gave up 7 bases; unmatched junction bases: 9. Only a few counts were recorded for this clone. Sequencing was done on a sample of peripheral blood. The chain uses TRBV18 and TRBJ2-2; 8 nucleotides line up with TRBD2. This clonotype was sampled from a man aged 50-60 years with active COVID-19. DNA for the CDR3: TGTGCCAGCTCACCAGGGAGCGGGAGTCGAGGCGGGGAGCTGTTTTTT. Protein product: CASSPGSGSRGGELFF.